Presented here are 20 T cell receptor beta chains from one specimen sequenced in a study of STAT5B mutations in CD4+ large granular lymphocyte leukemia. Sequencing used immunoSEQ multiplex PCR; TCRdb keeps in-frame clones, though not all of them. Of about 32,000 clones in the sample, around 73% were seen once. Sequencing was performed on CD4+ T cells from blood buffy coats. The receptor source for this set is a human donor in good health.

The rearrangement links TRBV30 to TRBJ2-3; D is ambiguous. The ends were cut back, 7 bases at V and 4 bases at J, with 15 bases in the middle. Germline lookup yields CDR1 GTSNPN and CDR2 SVGIG (reference sequence). This CDR3 has 13 residues. CDR3 region: CAYDPSGADTQYF. The CDR3 DNA is TGTGCCTATGACCCTTCTGGAGCAGATACGCAGTATTTT.

The genes are TRBV9 and TRBJ1-1, with D possibly being TRBD1 (6 bases). The CDR3 is made up of 12 amino acids. From germline, CDR1 is SGDLS and CDR2 YYNGEE. The germline V and J ends were trimmed by 3 bases and 9 bases, with 12 bases remaining between them. DNA for the CDR3: TGTGCCAGCAGCGGAGGACAGTCTAAAGCTTTCTTT. Residues: CASSGGQSKAFF.

The table lists this clone with a count of one. The J gene is TRBJ2-2, the V gene TRBV25-1, with 9 bases matching TRBD2. The CDR3 runs to 15 residues. V lost 6 bases to trimming and J lost 3 bases; unmatched junction nucleotides: 5. Germline CDR1 and CDR2: MGHDK and SYGVNS. The CDR3 sequence is CASRAGGVDTGELFF. In DNA form, the CDR3 reads TGTGCCAGCAGAGCGGGGGGTGTGGACACCGGGGAGCTGTTTTTT.

A remark on this clone: At one end the junction does not follow the germline gene, possibly because of a read error. The chain uses TRBV28 and TRBJ1-6; TRBD1 might be the D (6 bases). There are 13 residues in the CDR3. In germline, CDR1 is MDHEN, CDR2 SYDVKM. As DNA, the CDR3 is TGTGCCAGCAGTTTAAGGTCCCCCCAGACAGGTAGCTTT. It specifies CASSLRSPQTGSF.

The V call is TRBV2, the J call TRBJ2-2; TRBD2 is a possible D gene (7 bases). The CDR3 extends over 15 amino acids. Germline assignment: CDR1 SNHLY and CDR2 FYNNEI. The V end was cut by 2 bases, the J end by 5 bases, with 12 bases between. The CDR3 DNA follows: TGTGCCAGCAGTGAATGGGGGGGGGCAACCGGGGAGCTGTTTTTT. Translation gives CASSEWGGATGELFF.

V is TRBV6-1 and J is TRBJ1-6; D unclear. V was trimmed by 4 bases and J by 10 bases, leaving 11 bases between them. The V gene's germline CDR1 is MNHNS and CDR2 SASEGT. The CDR3 sequence is 13 residues long. CDR3 nucleotide sequence: TGTGCCAGCAGTGGGGCAGACGACTCACCCCTCCACTTT. Its protein is CASSGADDSPLHF.

V usage is TRBV25-1 and J usage is TRBJ2-7; 11 bases are a match to TRBD1. The CDR3 covers 16 residues. Germline V gene data show CDR1 as MGHDK and CDR2 as SYGVNS. Trimming cost V 4 bases and J 0 bases; bases outside gene matches: 5. The CDR3 coding sequence is TGTGCCAGCAGTGGAAGGACAGGGGGCGCCTCCTACGAGCAGTACTTC. Amino acid sequence: CASSGRTGGASYEQYF.

The genes are TRBV18 and TRBJ2-7; the D is unclear. Trimming stripped 0 bases from V and 6 bases from J, with 9 bases between. The CDR3 runs 13 residues. Germline V gene lookup returns CDR1 KGHSH and CDR2 LQKENI. The CDR3 bases are TGTGCCAGCTCACCACCGGGGTCCGGCGAGCAGTACTTC. This gives the protein CASSPPGSGEQYF. Using reference TRBV18 and TRBJ2-7 for the parts outside the CDR3, the full variable domain is NAGVMQNPRHLVRRRGQEARLRCSPMKGHSHVYWYRQLPEEGLKFMVYLQKENIIDESGMPKERFSAEFPKEGPSILRIQQVVRGDSAAYFCASSPPGSGEQYFGPGTRLTVT.

Only a few counts were recorded for this clone. This chain joins TRBV7-2 and TRBJ1-4; D gene unclear. This CDR3 has 15 amino acids. Germline V gene sequence: CDR1 SGHTA, CDR2 FQGNSA. Trimming took off 0 bases at V and 3 bases at J, with 8 bases between the two ends. CDR3 in amino acids: CASSLAPQANEKLFF. DNA of the CDR3: TGTGCCAGCAGCTTAGCGCCCCAGGCTAATGAAAAACTGTTTTTT.

V gene TRBV6-5 combines with J gene TRBJ2-7; D possibly uses TRBD1 or TRBD2 (7 bases each). The CDR3 extends over 15 amino acids. CDR1 is MNHEY and CDR2 is SVGAGI in the germline V gene. Trimming cost V 0 bases and J 3 bases, with 12 bases left between them. The CDR3 protein is CASSYSGGDSYEQYF. The CDR3 nucleotides are TGTGCCAGCAGTTACTCGGGGGGGGACAGCTACGAGCAGTACTTC.

This chain joins TRBV18 and TRBJ1-3, with D tentatively TRBD1 (5 bases). CDR1 and CDR2 (germline): KGHSH, LQKENI. Trimming took 2 bases from V and 4 from J, leaving 15 bases between them. The CDR3 length is 16 residues. For the CDR3, the DNA is TGTGCCAGCTCACCAAGGGGTCCTCGGGGAGGAAACACCATATATTTT. It codes for CASSPRGPRGGNTIYF.

The chain combines TRBV2 with TRBJ1-5; D is uncertain. CDR3 length: 14 amino acids. Trimming removed 3 bases at V and 5 bases at J, with 11 bases between. Germline lookup yields CDR1 SNHLY and CDR2 FYNNEI. CDR3 sequence reads: CASSDRLSDQPQHF. The CDR3 DNA follows: TGTGCCAGCAGTGACAGGTTGTCCGATCAGCCCCAGCATTTT. The full variable domain, in which reference TRBV2 and TRBJ1-5 provide the parts outside the CDR3, is EPEVTQTPSHQVTQMGQEVILRCVPISNHLYFYWYRQILGQKVEFLVSFYNNEISEKSEIFDDQFSVERPDGSNFTLKIRSTKLEDSAMYFCASSDRLSDQPQHFGDGTRLSIL.

This chain uses TRBV7-6 with TRBJ2-3; TRBD2 is a possible D gene (5 bases). Germline V lookup: CDR1 SGHVS, CDR2 FNYEAQ. V was clipped by 5 bases and J by 2 bases, with 14 bases between them. The CDR3 is 15 amino acids. The CDR3 DNA is TGTGCCAGCAGCCGGACTGAATGGGACACAGATACGCAGTATTTT. It is translated as CASSRTEWDTDTQYF.

The chain is built from TRBV19 and TRBJ2-5; D is possibly TRBD1 (5 bases). The V and J ends lost 6 bases and 5 bases respectively, with 16 bases between them. There are 14 residues in the CDR3. The germline CDR1 and CDR2 sequences are LNHDA and SQIVND (reference sequence). This CDR3 reads CASRPSRVRETQYF. CDR3 nucleotides: TGTGCCAGTAGGCCCTCCAGGGTCAGGGAGACCCAGTACTTC.

The chain couples TRBV2 to TRBJ2-5; 8 bases match TRBD2. The CDR3 contains 13 residues. V lost 6 bases and J lost 4; bases outside the gene matches: 4. Germline values: CDR1 SNHLY, CDR2 FYNNEI. DNA for the CDR3: TGTGCCAGCAGGGGACTAGTGGGAGAGACCCAGTACTTC. It specifies CASRGLVGETQYF.

This sequence joins TRBV7-9 and TRBJ2-1, with 9 bases that match TRBD1. The CDR3 is 15 residues long. Trimming at V came to 1 base and at J to 8 bases, leaving 6 bases not matched to a gene. Germline CDR1 reads SEHNR; CDR2 reads FQNEAQ (reference sequence). The CDR3 DNA is TGTGCCAGCAGCTTAGTACAGGGGGCTCGGGATGAGCAGTTCTTC. Its protein product is CASSLVQGARDEQFF.

The V call is TRBV28, the J call TRBJ2-3, with 7 bases lining up with TRBD2. The CDR3 loop spans 13 amino acids. Germline values: CDR1 MDHEN, CDR2 SYDVKM. With 2 bases clipped from V and 8 bases from J, the junction kept 4 bases outside the gene matches. Here the CDR3 DNA reads TGTGCCAGCAGTTTACAAGCGGGGCTTACGCAGTATTTT. Protein product: CASSLQAGLTQYF.

Only one count was recorded for this clone. The rearrangement links TRBV30 to TRBJ2-7; D is perhaps TRBD1 (6 bases). The CDR3 totals 15 residues. V was clipped by 5 bases and J by 2 bases, with 19 bases between them. Germline V gene sequence: CDR1 GTSNPN, CDR2 SVGIG (reference sequence). In DNA form, the CDR3 reads TGTGCCTGGGGAATAGGGACACTACCCCCCTACGAGCAGTACTTC. It specifies CAWGIGTLPPYEQYF.

This clone was seen a handful of times. J is TRBJ2-2 and V is TRBV7-2; 12 nucleotides match TRBD2. This CDR3 has 16 residues. Germline CDR1 and CDR2: SGHTA and FQGNSA. The V segment lost 6 bases and the J segment 3 bases; nucleotides outside the gene matches: 5. The CDR3 loop is CASRTSGGLDTGELFF. The CDR3 DNA is TGTGCCAGCAGGACTAGCGGGGGATTGGACACCGGGGAGCTGTTTTTT.

The chain combines TRBV15 with TRBJ2-2; D not resolved. Per the germline V gene, CDR1 is LNHNV and CDR2 is YYDKDF (reference sequence). The V gene lost 1 base and the J gene lost 3 bases, with 6 bases spanning the gap. The CDR3 extends over 14 amino acids. The CDR3, as DNA: TGTGCCACCAGCAGAGTTTGGGACACCGGGGAGCTGTTTTTT. Amino acid sequence: CATSRVWDTGELFF.